This record concerns one T cell receptor (beta chain) sequence. The data were taken from a study of control samples from healthy donors and cancer patients. Germline V gene lookup returns CDR1 SEHNR and CDR2 FQNEAQ (reference sequence). V lost 2 bases, J lost 7 bases, and 11 bases stayed unmatched. The CDR3 spans 17 residues. Sequencing used immunoSEQ multiplex PCR; TCRdb keeps in-frame clones, though not all of them. The sample records 40,000 to 50,000 clones, 94% being singletons. This sequence was found in a man aged 55-75 years in good health. Sequencing was performed on blood. This chain connects TRBV7-9 to TRBJ2-1; 10 bases match TRBD2. The CDR3 is CASSLLLSSGGFNEQFF. CDR3 sequence (DNA): TGTGCCAGCAGCTTACTTCTTTCTAGCGGGGGTTTTAATGAGCAGTTCTTC.